The entry below describes one T cell receptor beta chain. The data were produced by immunoSEQ multiplex PCR, yet TCRdb's version contains in-frame clones alone and is incomplete. The sample consists of about 120,000 clones, roughly nine tenths of them appearing once. This sample is drawn from a study of blood T cell repertoires in COVID-19. This clonotype was obtained from a man aged 70 or older with active or convalescent COVID-19. Sequencing was performed on peripheral blood.

CDR3: CASSMQPTGPGEQYF. CDR3 in DNA: TGCGCCAGCAGCATGCAGCCGACAGGGCCGGGCGAGCAGTACTTC. This sequence joins TRBV5-1 and TRBJ2-7, with TRBD1 identical over 7 bases. The J segment lost 6 bases and the V segment lost 4 bases, leaving 13 bases of the junction unmatched. The CDR3 is 15 residues long. The V gene's germline CDR1 is SGHRS and CDR2 YFSETQ.